This is a list of T cell receptor beta chains from one sample in a study of cytomegalovirus exposure and HLA in healthy donors. TCRdb keeps only in-frame clones here, not all; method: immunoSEQ multiplex PCR. Of around 260,000 clones in the sample, about nine tenths are singletons; the top ten hold approximately 3%. Sequencing input: PBMCs. Source of these receptors: a woman aged 25 to 39 in good health and CMV-seronegative. The CDR3 runs from the conserved cysteine through the conserved F or W. The D gene is left open where the match is weak. The size entry is marked missing in some rows and otherwise reads once, few, many or a size class.

j_call v_call clone_size d_call cdr3_nt cdr3_aa
TRBJ2-7 TRBV6-5 . . TGTGCCAGCAGTCTCTCGAGCCACGAGCAGTACTTC CASSLSSHEQYF
TRBJ2-7 TRBV30 . . TGTGCCTGGAGTAAGACCTACGAGCAGTACTTC CAWSKTYEQYF
TRBJ2-5 TRBV6-1 once . TGTGCCAGCAGTCGTAGGGGGGAGACAGAGACCCAGTACTTC CASSRRGETETQYF
TRBJ1-4 TRBV6-1 once . TGTGCCAGCACCAGAGACAGCCTCCTTAATGAAAAACTGTTTTTT CASTRDSLLNEKLFF
TRBJ1-3 TRBV4-1 few . TGCGCCAGCAGCCAAGCCGTCTCTGGAAACACCATATATTTT CASSQAVSGNTIYF
TRBJ2-5 TRBV9 once . TGTGCCAGCAGCGTAGGTTCCGGGTCCCAAGAGACCCAGTACTTC CASSVGSGSQETQYF
TRBJ1-5 TRBV4-1 . . TGCGCCAGCAGCCAAGTTCCGGGGTCAGGGAACAATCAGCCCCAGCATTTT CASSQVPGSGNNQPQHF
TRBJ1-1 TRBV15 . TRBD1 TGTGCCACCAGCAGAGAACAGGGGAGGGCTTTCTTT CATSREQGRAFF
TRBJ2-7 TRBV11-3 . TRBD2 TGTGCCAGCAGCTTGGATGGACTAGCGGGAGGTCAGCAGTACTTC CASSLDGLAGGQQYF
TRBJ1-3 TRBV27 . TRBD1 TGTGCCAGCAGCCCGGGACAGGGACCAGGAAACACCATATATTTT CASSPGQGPGNTIYF
TRBJ2-2 TRBV27 . . TGTGCCAGCAGGGAGGACTCCTACACCGGGGAGCTGTTTTTT CASREDSYTGELFF
TRBJ2-3 TRBV7-2 . TRBD1 TGTGCCAGCAGCGTAGGGCCGGGACAGGGAACAGATACGCAGTATTTT CASSVGPGQGTDTQYF
TRBJ2-2 TRBV14 . . TGTGCCAGCAGCCATCCAATGGGGGCCACCGGGGAGCTGTTTTTT CASSHPMGATGELFF
TRBJ2-5 TRBV27 . . TGTGCCAGCAGTTCCTTGACAGGGAGGGAGACCCAGTACTTC CASSSLTGRETQYF
TRBJ2-1 TRBV9 . . TGTGCCAGCAGCGTAGCCAGGGGGGGTTACAATGAGCAGTTCTTC CASSVARGGYNEQFF
TRBJ1-5 TRBV28 many . TGTGCCAGCAAGGGGGGTTCATGGATGAGCAATCAGCCCCAGCATTTT CASKGGSWMSNQPQHF
TRBJ2-4 TRBV19 . TRBD2 TGTGCCACAACCCCCAGAGGTAGCGGGGAGGGAAACATTCAGTACTTC CATTPRGSGEGNIQYF
TRBJ1-4 TRBV27 . . TGTGCCAGCAGTTTAAGAAGGTGGGGGAATCCCTCAAACGAAAAACTGTTTTTT CASSLRRWGNPSNEKLFF
TRBJ2-7 TRBV18 . TRBD2 TGTGCCAGCTCACCACCAGGAACTAGCGGTTCCTACGAGCAGTACTTC CASSPPGTSGSYEQYF
TRBJ2-1 TRBV4-1 . TRBD2 TGCGCCAGCAGCCCCGATAGCGGGAGGGGCAATGAGCAGTTCTTC CASSPDSGRGNEQFF
TRBJ2-7 TRBV13 few . TGTGCCAGCAGCTTAGGCCGAATCAGGGCAGGAGGGTCAGACGAGCAGTACTTC CASSLGRIRAGGSDEQYF
TRBJ2-1 TRBV10-2 once TRBD2 TGCGCCAGCAGTGCCGTAGCGGGGATCTACAATGAGCAGTTCTTC CASSAVAGIYNEQFF
TRBJ1-3 TRBV10-3 . . TGTGCCATCAGTGACAGGCCCTCTGGAAACACCATATATTTT CAISDRPSGNTIYF
TRBJ1-1 TRBV7-7 . . TGTGCCAGCAGCCCCGCGGTAGGGGTAGGTGAAGCTTTCTTT CASSPAVGVGEAFF
TRBJ2-7 TRBV5-1 . . TGCGCCAGCAGCCCGGGAATCGCCTACGAGCAGTACTTC CASSPGIAYEQYF
TRBJ2-2 TRBV15 . . TGTGCCACCAGCAGAGGGGGGGCCGGGGAGCTGTTTTTT CATSRGGAGELFF
TRBJ2-7 TRBV15 . . TGTGCCACCAGCAGAGAACTACATGTGGATGAGCAGTACTTC CATSRELHVDEQYF
TRBJ2-1 TRBV7-2 . TRBD2 TGTGCCAGCAGCTTAGTTCTAGCGGCTTACAATGAGCAGTTCTTC CASSLVLAAYNEQFF
TRBJ2-7 TRBV4-1 . . TGCGCCAGCAGCCAAGATCTCGGTCACTACGAGCAGTACTTC CASSQDLGHYEQYF
TRBJ1-4 TRBV29-1 . TRBD1 TGCAGCGTCCGCGGGACAGGGTCCGATGAAAAACTGTTTTTT CSVRGTGSDEKLFF
TRBJ2-7 TRBV27 . . TGTGCCAGCAGTATCCTGGGGGGGCTAGCGGTCTACGAGCAGTACTTC CASSILGGLAVYEQYF
TRBJ2-7 TRBV4-3 . TRBD1 TGCGCCAGCAGCCGAGAAACTGGGGGACAGGGGTCTCCCTACGAGCAGTACTTC CASSRETGGQGSPYEQYF
TRBJ2-1 TRBV5-6 . . TGTGCCAGCAGTCCTACAGGGAGCTCCTACAATGAGCAGTTCTTC CASSPTGSSYNEQFF
TRBJ2-2 TRBV6-5 . . TGTGCCAGCAGTTACTCTCCAGCCACCGGGGAGCTGTTTTTT CASSYSPATGELFF
TRBJ1-1 TRBV7-3 . . TGTGCCAGCAGCTTACTTCAGGGATCCACTGAAGCTTTCTTT CASSLLQGSTEAFF
TRBJ2-5 TRBV2 . TRBD2 TGTGCCAGCATGGGAGTAGCGGGAGGGCAAAAACAAGAGACCCAGTACTTC CASMGVAGGQKQETQYF
TRBJ1-2 TRBV9 . TRBD1 TGTGCCAGCAGCGTAGCGGAGGGGGCGCGTTACTATGGCTACACCTTC CASSVAEGARYYGYTF
TRBJ2-5 TRBV29-1 . . TGCAGCGTTCCTCACAGGGAAGGGTACCAAGAGACCCAGTACTTC CSVPHREGYQETQYF
TRBJ2-7 TRBV7-2 . TRBD2 TGTGCCAGCAGCTTGGGGACTAGCGGGAGCTACGAGCAGTACTTC CASSLGTSGSYEQYF
TRBJ2-5 TRBV5-1 . . TGCGCCAGCAGCGGAGACAACCAAGAGACCCAGTACTTC CASSGDNQETQYF
TRBJ2-7 TRBV27 . TRBD2 TGTGCCAGCAGCGGACTAGCGGGTCCCTACGAGCAGTACTTC CASSGLAGPYEQYF
TRBJ1-5 TRBV19 . . TGTGCCAGTAGTATCCAGGGGTTGATCAATCAGCCCCAGCATTTT CASSIQGLINQPQHF
TRBJ2-7 TRBV27 . . TGTGCCAGCAAGGCAGCTGGTCCTTCCTACGAGCAGTACTTC CASKAAGPSYEQYF
TRBJ2-5 TRBV9 . . TGTGCCAGCAGCGTAGGGTGGGGGGAGACCCAGTACTTC CASSVGWGETQYF
TRBJ2-5 TRBV9 once . TGTGCCAGCAGCGTATTCACCCAGTACTTC CASSVFTQYF
TRBJ1-4 TRBV11-2 . . TGTGCCAGCAGCCTTGACATGGCAACTAATGAAAAACTGTTTTTT CASSLDMATNEKLFF
TRBJ2-1 TRBV9 . . TGTGCCAGCAGCGAAGCGATCGGGTACTACAATGAGCAGTTCTTC CASSEAIGYYNEQFF
TRBJ2-7 TRBV10-2 . . TGCGCCAGCAATGGACTGGACAAGTCTTACGAGCAGTACTTC CASNGLDKSYEQYF
TRBJ2-3 TRBV28 . TRBD1 TGTGCCGTGCGGACAGGGGGTTTCACAGATACGCAGTATTTT CAVRTGGFTDTQYF
TRBJ1-4 TRBV5-6 . . TGTGCCAGCTCCCGGACGGGACCCGATGAAAAACTGTTTTTT CASSRTGPDEKLFF
TRBJ2-3 TRBV27 . TRBD2 TGTGCCAGCAGAACTGGACTAGCGGAATCCATCGGGCAGTATTTT CASRTGLAESIGQYF